A selection of T cell receptor beta chains follows, all from one sample in a study of control samples from healthy donors and cancer patients. The repertoire was sequenced with immunoSEQ multiplex PCR; TCRdb's copy has only in-frame clones and lacks some. The sample holds around 76,000 clones; about nine tenths are singletons and the top ten take 9.5%. The sample taken for sequencing was PBMCs. These receptors were taken from a woman aged 50 to 60 with colorectal cancer. CDR3s include the opening cysteine and the closing phenylalanine or tryptophan. The order of the fields is J gene, D gene, V gene, clone size, CDR3 DNA, CDR3 protein. A D gene is named only where the DNA matches it firmly. A clone size is listed for some rows: how often the clone was seen (once, few, many), or a class if it is expanded.

J gene: TRBJ1-3
D gene: TRBD1
V gene: TRBV5-1
clone size: -
CDR3 DNA: TGCGCCAGCAGCCCTGGACAGGGCGGAAACACCATATATTTT
CDR3 protein: CASSPGQGGNTIYF

J gene: TRBJ1-2
D gene: -
V gene: TRBV6-5
clone size: -
CDR3 DNA: TGTGCCAGCAGGGCAGAGGTGGCTATGGTGCCCTACACCTTC
CDR3 protein: CASRAEVAMVPYTF

J gene: TRBJ1-5
D gene: -
V gene: TRBV4-1
clone size: -
CDR3 DNA: TGCGCCAGCAGCCAACGTTTCGGACAGCCCCAGCATTTT
CDR3 protein: CASSQRFGQPQHF

J gene: TRBJ2-2
D gene: -
V gene: TRBV4-3
clone size: -
CDR3 DNA: TGCGCCAGCAGCCAAATGGGTCAGGAGGAGCTGTTTTTT
CDR3 protein: CASSQMGQEELFF

J gene: TRBJ2-6
D gene: -
V gene: TRBV5-6
clone size: -
CDR3 DNA: TGTGCCAGCAGCTTGGAGGTAGGGAGCTCTGGGGCCAACGTCCTGACTTTC
CDR3 protein: CASSLEVGSSGANVLTF

J gene: TRBJ1-6
D gene: -
V gene: TRBV18
clone size: -
CDR3 DNA: TGTGCCAGCTCACCACCCTGGGCGGAAGGTGATTCACCCCTCCACTTT
CDR3 protein: CASSPPWAEGDSPLHF

J gene: TRBJ2-1
D gene: -
V gene: TRBV27
clone size: -
CDR3 DNA: TGTGCCAGCAGTGCGTACAATGAGCAGTTCTTC
CDR3 protein: CASSAYNEQFF

J gene: TRBJ2-5
D gene: -
V gene: TRBV6-2/TRBV6-3
clone size: once
CDR3 DNA: TGTGCCAGCAGTGGACCTCTCCGGGGAGAGACCCAGTACTTC
CDR3 protein: CASSGPLRGETQYF

J gene: TRBJ2-2
D gene: -
V gene: TRBV6-6
clone size: -
CDR3 DNA: TGTGCCAGCAATCCGGAAACCGGGGAGCTGTTTTTT
CDR3 protein: CASNPETGELFF

J gene: TRBJ2-1
D gene: TRBD2
V gene: TRBV19
clone size: -
CDR3 DNA: TGTGCCAGTAGTAGGACTAGCGGGGGGGCGGATGAGCAGTTCTTC
CDR3 protein: CASSRTSGGADEQFF

J gene: TRBJ1-2
D gene: -
V gene: TRBV19
clone size: -
CDR3 DNA: TGTGCCAGTTATCTCGGCTATGGCTACACCTTC
CDR3 protein: CASYLGYGYTF

J gene: TRBJ1-1
D gene: -
V gene: TRBV6-4
clone size: -
CDR3 DNA: TGTGCCAGCAGACGGGACGCGGCCTGGGACACTGAAGCTTTCTTT
CDR3 protein: CASRRDAAWDTEAFF

J gene: TRBJ1-1
D gene: -
V gene: TRBV19
clone size: -
CDR3 DNA: TGTGCCAGTGGCTCGTGGGGGACGACTGAAGCTTTCTTT
CDR3 protein: CASGSWGTTEAFF

J gene: TRBJ2-2
D gene: -
V gene: TRBV5-4
clone size: -
CDR3 DNA: TGTGCCAGCAGCTTGGCAGACACCGGGGAGCTGTTTTTT
CDR3 protein: CASSLADTGELFF

J gene: TRBJ1-2
D gene: -
V gene: TRBV27
clone size: -
CDR3 DNA: TGTGCCAGCAGTCTAGATCCGTACGGACTGGGGGCATCTAACTATGGCTACACCTTC
CDR3 protein: CASSLDPYGLGASNYGYTF

J gene: TRBJ2-5
D gene: -
V gene: TRBV5-6
clone size: -
CDR3 DNA: TGTGCCAGCAGCTTCTCGGGGCGACAAGAGACCCAGTACTTC
CDR3 protein: CASSFSGRQETQYF

J gene: TRBJ1-2
D gene: -
V gene: TRBV7-8
clone size: -
CDR3 DNA: TGTGCCAGCAGCCAGGTTGAGGGTGGCTACACCTTC
CDR3 protein: CASSQVEGGYTF

J gene: TRBJ2-1
D gene: -
V gene: TRBV19
clone size: few
CDR3 DNA: TGTGCCAGTAGGCGTAGTAGTGTGAGTTTCAATGAGCAGTTCTTC
CDR3 protein: CASRRSSVSFNEQFF

J gene: TRBJ2-3
D gene: TRBD2
V gene: TRBV7-2
clone size: -
CDR3 DNA: TGTGCCAGCAGCTCCAGACTAGCTGGCACAGATACGCAGTATTTT
CDR3 protein: CASSSRLAGTDTQYF

J gene: TRBJ1-1
D gene: -
V gene: TRBV6-1
clone size: -
CDR3 DNA: TGTGCCAGCAGCTATACGGACAGAAACACTGAAGCTTTCTTT
CDR3 protein: CASSYTDRNTEAFF

J gene: TRBJ1-6
D gene: -
V gene: TRBV18
clone size: once
CDR3 DNA: TGTGCCAGCTCACCGACAGCTGATTCACCCCTCCACTTT
CDR3 protein: CASSPTADSPLHF

J gene: TRBJ2-6
D gene: -
V gene: TRBV15
clone size: once
CDR3 DNA: TGTGCCACCAGCAGAGGGGACGGATCTGGGGCCAACGTCCTGACTTTC
CDR3 protein: CATSRGDGSGANVLTF

J gene: TRBJ1-2
D gene: -
V gene: TRBV3-1/TRBV3-2
clone size: -
CDR3 DNA: TGTGCCAGCAGCCAAGTGTCCTATGGCTACACCTTC
CDR3 protein: CASSQVSYGYTF

J gene: TRBJ1-2
D gene: TRBD1
V gene: TRBV4-2
clone size: -
CDR3 DNA: TGTGCCAGCAGCCGTGGACAGGGCGGCTATGGCTACACCTTC
CDR3 protein: CASSRGQGGYGYTF

J gene: TRBJ1-2
D gene: TRBD1
V gene: TRBV5-1
clone size: -
CDR3 DNA: TGCGCCAGCGGAGCAGGGGGCTTGGGCTATGGCTACACCTTC
CDR3 protein: CASGAGGLGYGYTF

J gene: TRBJ2-1
D gene: TRBD2
V gene: TRBV4-1
clone size: -
CDR3 DNA: TGCGCCAGCAGCCTAATGACTAGCGGGGTGTCCTACAATGAGCAGTTCTTC
CDR3 protein: CASSLMTSGVSYNEQFF

J gene: TRBJ1-2
D gene: -
V gene: TRBV27
clone size: -
CDR3 DNA: TGTGCCAGCAGTTGGGGGGGGGAGTATGGCTACACCTTC
CDR3 protein: CASSWGGEYGYTF

J gene: TRBJ1-2
D gene: -
V gene: TRBV3-1/TRBV3-2
clone size: -
CDR3 DNA: TGTGCCAGCAGCCAGGACGCCGGGGGCTACACCTTC
CDR3 protein: CASSQDAGGYTF

J gene: TRBJ1-2
D gene: -
V gene: TRBV29-1
clone size: -
CDR3 DNA: TGCAGCGTTGTGGTACCCAACTATGGCTACACCTTC
CDR3 protein: CSVVVPNYGYTF